The 30 T cell receptor beta chains listed next were all sequenced from one sample in a study of cytomegalovirus exposure and HLA in healthy donors. Amplification used 60 Vbeta primers and 13 Jbeta primers. Only in-frame clones appear in the TCRdb table, and some are missing; sequencing was by immunoSEQ multiplex PCR. The sample includes roughly 35,000 clones. Sequenced: PBMCs. These receptors came from a woman in her thirties or forties in good health and CMV-seropositive.

The chain combines TRBV6-1 with TRBJ1-5, with 7 bases lining up with TRBD1. V lost 6 bases to trimming and J lost 5 bases; unmatched junction nucleotides: 7. This CDR3 comprises 14 residues. Germline CDR1 reads MNHNS; CDR2 reads SASEGT. The CDR3 here is CASRAGTADQPQHF. CDR3 nucleotide sequence: TGTGCCAGCAGGGCCGGGACAGCAGATCAGCCCCAGCATTTT.

The rearrangement links TRBV18 to TRBJ1-2, with D perhaps matching TRBD1 (5 bases). V was shortened by 6 bases and J by 7 bases, with 21 bases between the two germline ends. Germline CDR1 reads KGHSH; CDR2 reads LQKENI. CDR3 length: 15 amino acids. This CDR3 reads CASSSISGIRIGYTF. The CDR3 DNA reads as TGTGCCAGCTCGTCGATCTCAGGGATCCGCATTGGCTACACCTTC.

The V call is TRBV5-1, the J call TRBJ2-7, with D maybe TRBD2 (6 bases). The V end lost 0 bases, the J end lost 1 base, and 8 bases lay between the germline ends. The CDR3 consists of 14 residues. The germline gives CDR1 SGHRS, CDR2 YFSETQ. The CDR3 region is CASSLGGGSYEQYF. CDR3 DNA sequence: TGCGCCAGCAGCTTGGGTGGGGGGTCCTACGAGCAGTACTTC.

The genes are TRBV5-1 and TRBJ2-2, with TRBD2 as a possible D gene (6 bases). CDR1 SGHRS and CDR2 YFSETQ come from the germline V gene. V was clipped by 6 bases and J by 6 bases, with 18 bases between them. The CDR3 runs to 15 residues. As DNA, the CDR3 is TGCGCCAGCAAACTGTTGGAGACGGGAGCCGGGGAGCTGTTTTTT. Translated, it gives CASKLLETGAGELFF.

The J gene is TRBJ1-2, the V gene TRBV9; weak D call: TRBD1 (6 bases). Trimming shortened V by 0 bases and J by 4 bases, and 10 bases separated the two germline ends. Germline CDR1 is SGDLS and CDR2 is YYNGEE. This CDR3 spans 14 amino acids. Here the CDR3 DNA reads TGTGCCAGCAGCGTAGGCGTCAGGGGCTATGGCTACACCTTC. This sequence encodes CASSVGVRGYGYTF. The variable domain in full, completed from reference TRBV9 and TRBJ1-2, reads DSGVTQTPKHLITATGQRVTLRCSPRSGDLSVYWYQQSLDQGLQFLIQYYNGEERAKGNILERFSAQQFPDLHSELNLSSLELGDSALYFCASSVGVRGYGYTFGSGTRLTVV.

V and J are TRBV19 and TRBJ1-1; tentatively, D is TRBD1 (5 bases). V dropped 9 bases and J dropped 5 bases, with 19 bases sitting between them. CDR3 length equals 14 residues. Germline lookup yields CDR1 LNHDA and CDR2 SQIVND (reference sequence). The CDR3 loop reads CASQFAAGRTEAFF. CDR3 bases: TGTGCCAGCCAATTTGCGGCAGGGCGAACTGAAGCTTTCTTT. The variable domain in full, completed from reference TRBV19 and TRBJ1-1, reads DGGITQSPKYLFRKEGQNVTLSCEQNLNHDAMYWYRQDPGQGLRLIYYSQIVNDFQKGDIAEGYSVSREKKESFPLTVTSAQKNPTAFYLCASQFAAGRTEAFFGQGTRLTVV.

The rearrangement links TRBV5-1 to TRBJ2-7; 13 bases map to TRBD2. From germline, CDR1 is SGHRS and CDR2 YFSETQ. There are 15 residues in the CDR3. Germline trimming cut 3 bases from V and 0 bases from J; bases unmatched to any gene: 0. The CDR3 is CASSWTSGSSYEQYF. As DNA, the CDR3 is TGCGCCAGCAGCTGGACTAGCGGGAGCTCCTACGAGCAGTACTTC.

V and J are TRBV9 and TRBJ2-3; possibly TRBD2 for D (6 bases). Trimming removed 5 bases from V and 1 base from J, with 11 bases in between. The CDR3 runs to 14 residues. Germline lookup yields CDR1 SGDLS and CDR2 YYNGEE. CDR3: CASRDLAGTDTQYF. CDR3 nucleotide sequence: TGTGCCAGCAGAGATTTAGCGGGCACAGATACGCAGTATTTT.

The chain links TRBV10-1 to TRBJ2-5, with 10 bases fitting TRBD1. Gene TRBJ2-7 matches the end of the DNA better, so the J call may be wrong. Germline V gene data show CDR1 as WNHNN and CDR2 as SYGVQD (reference sequence). The CDR3 runs to 14 residues. CDR3: CAKPGDRGSYEQYF. CDR3 in DNA: TGCGCCAAACCCGGGGACAGGGGTTCCTACGAGCAGTACTTC.

This sequence joins TRBV28 and TRBJ2-7; 8 bases map to TRBD1. Trimming took 10 bases from V and 3 from J; bases not matched to a gene: 11. There are 14 residues in the CDR3. The germline V gene encodes CDR1 MDHEN and CDR2 SYDVKM. CDR3 protein: CAIQIRDRSYEQYF. The DNA for the CDR3 is TGTGCCATCCAAATCCGGGACAGGAGCTACGAGCAGTACTTC.

The chain is built from TRBV7-3 and TRBJ1-2; tentative D call: TRBD1 (6 bases). Germline CDR1 is SGHTA and CDR2 is FQGTGA. The ends were cut back, 5 bases at V and 3 bases at J, with 13 bases in the middle. The length of the CDR3 is 14 residues. CDR3 loop: CASSPGVADYGYTF. In nucleotides, the CDR3 is TGTGCCAGCAGCCCAGGGGTTGCAGACTATGGCTACACCTTC.

The chain has TRBV4-1 and TRBJ1-3; D gene ambiguous. The CDR3 runs to 16 residues. Germline assignment: CDR1 MGHRA and CDR2 YSYEKL. Between the trimmed V and J ends, which lost 0 bases and 0 bases, there was a span of 9 bases. The CDR3 sequence is CASSQDTHLSGNTIYF. CDR3 DNA: TGCGCCAGCAGCCAAGATACTCACCTCTCTGGAAACACCATATATTTT.

The V gene is TRBV23-1, the J gene TRBJ2-7, with 10 positions matching TRBD2. TRBV23-1 is given ORF status, its function remaining uncertain. The junction had 15 bases not matched to a gene; V was cut back by 1 base and J by 3 bases. This CDR3 region has 19 residues. The CDR3 sequence is CASSQLKGLGLAEFYEQYF. In DNA form, the CDR3 reads TGCGCCAGCAGTCAATTAAAAGGACTAGGACTAGCGGAGTTCTACGAGCAGTACTTC.

This sequence joins TRBV4-3 and TRBJ1-2; D call uncertain. In germline, CDR1 is LGHNA, CDR2 YSLEER. The length of the CDR3 is 14 residues. Between the trimmed V and J ends, which lost 1 base and 4 bases, there was a span of 10 bases. CDR3 sequence reads: CASSQGPGVYGYTF. In nucleotides, the CDR3 is TGCGCCAGCAGCCAAGGTCCAGGTGTCTATGGCTACACCTTC.

The rearrangement links TRBV6-5 to TRBJ1-2, with no clear D. The V end lost 5 bases, the J end lost 6 bases, and 16 bases lay between the germline ends. The CDR3 has 14 residues. The germline V gene encodes CDR1 MNHEY and CDR2 SVGAGI. CDR3 sequence reads: CASSGSRHPHGYTF. CDR3 DNA sequence: TGTGCCAGCAGTGGCTCGAGACACCCACATGGCTACACCTTC.

The chain is built from TRBV29-1 and TRBJ1-1, with 11 bases lining up with TRBD1. Looked up from germline, CDR1 is SQVTM and CDR2 is ANQGSEA. The CDR3 consists of 13 residues. Trimming took 7 bases from V and 5 from J; bases not matched to a gene: 6. The CDR3 protein is CSARDRGETEAFF. In DNA, the CDR3 is TGCAGCGCGAGGGACAGGGGGGAAACTGAAGCTTTCTTT. The variable domain in full, completed from reference TRBV29-1 and TRBJ1-1, reads SAVISQKPSRDICQRGTSLTIQCQVDSQVTMMFWYRQQPGQSLTLIATANQGSEATYESGFVIDKFPISRPNLTFSTLTVSNMSPEDSSIYLCSARDRGETEAFFGQGTRLTVV.

The chain recombines TRBV5-1 with TRBJ1-4, with 7 bases identical to TRBD1. Per germline, CDR1 SGHRS and CDR2 YFSETQ. V shed 1 base and J 8 bases; nucleotides not matched to a gene: 14. The CDR3 is 17 residues long. CDR3 sequence reads: CASSLRGGKRAGEKLFF. The CDR3 region has the DNA TGCGCCAGCAGCTTGAGAGGGGGCAAGCGAGCAGGGGAAAAACTGTTTTTT.

This chain connects TRBV28 to TRBJ2-7, with 9 bases that match TRBD2. CDR1 is MDHEN and CDR2 is SYDVKM in the germline V gene. J gave up 0 bases and V 5 bases, and 8 bases lay outside the gene matches. CDR3 length: 16 residues. The CDR3 reads CASSPRGSGSSYEQYF. CDR3 in DNA: TGTGCCAGCAGTCCCCGGGGTAGCGGGAGCTCCTACGAGCAGTACTTC.

This sequence joins TRBV5-3 and TRBJ1-1; perhaps TRBD1 as D (6 bases). TRBV5-3 is classed as an ORF, of uncertain function. V lost 0 bases to trimming and J lost 0 bases, with 12 bases between them. The CDR3 is 16 amino acids. As DNA, the CDR3 is TGTGCCAGAAGCTTGGCCCAGAAGGGGGTGAACACTGAAGCTTTCTTT. Its translation is CARSLAQKGVNTEAFF.

The chain couples TRBV4-3 to TRBJ1-1; perhaps TRBD1 as D (5 bases). This CDR3 region has 14 residues. Germline lookup yields CDR1 LGHNA and CDR2 YSLEER. Trimming cost V 0 bases and J 5 bases, with 10 bases left between them. The CDR3 here is CASSQDDGGTEAFF. The DNA for the CDR3 is TGCGCCAGCAGCCAAGACGATGGGGGGACTGAAGCTTTCTTT.

The rearrangement uses TRBV7-9 and TRBJ2-1; D unclear. There are 15 residues in the CDR3. The V gene's germline CDR1 is SEHNR and CDR2 FQNEAQ (reference sequence). The germline V and J ends were trimmed by 1 base and 3 bases, with 10 bases remaining between them. This CDR3 reads CASSLGWRDYNEQFF. Here the CDR3 DNA reads TGTGCCAGCAGCTTAGGATGGAGAGACTACAATGAGCAGTTCTTC.

The V gene is TRBV28, the J gene TRBJ1-1; D unclear. CDR3 length: 11 amino acids. Trimming removed 2 bases from V and 8 bases from J, with 6 bases in between. The V gene's germline CDR1 is MDHEN and CDR2 SYDVKM. The chain's CDR3 is CASSLSREAFF. The CDR3, as DNA: TGTGCCAGCAGTTTAAGCCGGGAAGCTTTCTTT.

As regards this clone: One end of the junction does not line up with germline, which may come from a read error. This chain's CDR3 is CASREAGVVGELFF. As DNA, the CDR3 is TGTGCCAGCAGGGAAGCGGGAGTGGTCGGGGAGCTGTTTTTT. The chain carries TRBV6-1 and TRBJ2-2, with 8 bases matching TRBD2. Per germline, CDR1 MNHNS and CDR2 SASEGT. The CDR3 totals 14 residues.

CDR3 amino acids: CASSTYTGVGNTIYF. CDR3 DNA sequence: TGTGCCAGCAGTACCTATACAGGGGTTGGAAACACCATATATTTT. V and J are TRBV6-5 and TRBJ1-3; TRBD1 agrees at 7 bases. Per the germline V gene, CDR1 is MNHEY and CDR2 is SVGAGI. The V segment lost 5 bases and the J segment 3 bases; nucleotides outside the gene matches: 7. The CDR3 has 15 amino acids.

The rearrangement uses TRBV4-2 and TRBJ2-1; 7 nucleotides agree with TRBD2. The germline V gene encodes CDR1 LGHNA and CDR2 YNFKEQ. The CDR3 is made up of 12 amino acids. V dropped 1 base and J dropped 12; count of bases not matched to a gene: 3. CDR3 coding DNA: TGTGCCAGCAGCCAAGGGACTAGTTGGCAGTTCTTC. It translates to CASSQGTSWQFF.

The rearrangement joins TRBV28 to TRBJ2-1; 9 positions match TRBD1. The germline V gene has CDR1 MDHEN and CDR2 SYDVKM. The V segment lost 6 bases and the J segment 5 bases; nucleotides outside the gene matches: 11. The CDR3 sequence is 16 residues long. As DNA, the CDR3 is TGTGCCAGCAGCCTGACAGACAGGGGGATCCACAATGAGCAGTTCTTC. This sequence encodes CASSLTDRGIHNEQFF.

This chain uses TRBV6-5 with TRBJ2-2; D ambiguous. V lost 0 bases and J 5 bases, leaving 7 bases between the germline ends. CDR1 is MNHEY, CDR2 SVGAGI, per germline. CDR3 length: 14 residues. This CDR3 reads CASSYSQLTGELFF. The CDR3 DNA reads TGTGCCAGCAGTTACTCACAGCTTACCGGGGAGCTGTTTTTT.

The chain employs TRBV7-3 and TRBJ1-1; the D gene is possibly TRBD1 (5 bases). V lost 5 bases and J lost 1, with 14 bases in between. CDR3 length equals 15 residues. Per the germline V gene, CDR1 is SGHTA and CDR2 is FQGTGA. The CDR3 DNA reads as TGTGCCAGCAGCCTAAGGGGCGGACCGAACACTGAAGCTTTCTTT. Translated, it gives CASSLRGGPNTEAFF.

Points on this clone: Compared with germline, one end of the junction differs, possibly owing to a read error. The chain couples TRBV4-1 to TRBJ2-3; D might be TRBD2 (6 bases). Germline CDR1 MGHRA, CDR2 YSYEKL. This CDR3 contains 15 residues. The CDR3: CASSQDWTNTDKQYF. The CDR3 region has the DNA TGCGCCAGCAGCCAAGATTGGACTAACACAGATAAGCAGTATTTT.

The chain links TRBV2 to TRBJ1-1, with 7 nucleotides matching TRBD1. The V gene's germline CDR1 is SNHLY and CDR2 FYNNEI. The CDR3 has 16 amino acids. Unmatched junction bases numbered 10, after V lost 5 bases and J lost 1 base. CDR3 in DNA: TGTGCCAGCAGTTACGACAGGGCCGATCGGAACACTGAAGCTTTCTTT. Amino acids: CASSYDRADRNTEAFF.